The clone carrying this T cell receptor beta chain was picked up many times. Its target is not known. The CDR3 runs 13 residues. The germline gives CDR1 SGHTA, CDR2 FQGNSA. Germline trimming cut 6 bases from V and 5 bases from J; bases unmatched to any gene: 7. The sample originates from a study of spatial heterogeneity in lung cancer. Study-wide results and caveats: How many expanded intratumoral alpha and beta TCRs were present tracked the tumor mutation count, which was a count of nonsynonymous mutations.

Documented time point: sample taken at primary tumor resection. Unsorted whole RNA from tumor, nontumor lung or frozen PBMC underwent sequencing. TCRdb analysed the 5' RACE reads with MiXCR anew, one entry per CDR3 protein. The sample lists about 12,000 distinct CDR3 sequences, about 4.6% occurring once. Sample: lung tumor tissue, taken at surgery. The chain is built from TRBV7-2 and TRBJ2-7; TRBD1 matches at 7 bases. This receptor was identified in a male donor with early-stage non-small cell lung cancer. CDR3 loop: CASRLRQGNEQYF. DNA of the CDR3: TGTGCCAGCAGGTTAAGACAGGGCAACGAGCAGTACTTC.